These T cell receptor beta chains were read from a single sample in a study of sequential checkpoint blockade in melanoma. The protocol was immunoSEQ multiplex PCR, while the TCRdb copy is restricted to in-frame clones and leaves out a portion. Of around 2,500 clones in the sample, 22% were seen once. The sample in question was tumor tissue (inferred from file names), obtained from a patient given nivolumab and ipilimumab in sequence. The receptors derive from a human donor with melanoma. CDR3s include the opening cysteine and the closing phenylalanine or tryptophan. Rows may omit the clone size; those that give it use once, few, many or a size class.

clone size | V gene | CDR3 protein
few | TRBV9 | CASSTRTGGTQHF
NA | TRBV15 | CATSREPGTEINQPQHF
NA | TRBV5-1 | CASSLGGYTDTQYF
few | TRBV6-8 | CASSKGRNAEAFF
few | TRBV10-3 | CAISEVTLEAFF
medium-sized | TRBV11-3 | CASSLQGANTEAFF
NA | TRBV15 | CATSPSGGSDTQYF
NA | TRBV7-2 | CASSPRGGETQYF
NA | TRBV19 | CASSVNTEAFF
medium-sized | TRBV11-3 | CASSLEYVKNTEAFF
NA | TRBV5-1 | CASSLGVDYSYEQYF
few | TRBV28 | CASGWTGPSTDTQYF
few | TRBV6-8 | CASSYSSSGGDTEAFF
many | TRBV11-3 | CASSLGEGIRNGYTF
NA | TRBV5-1 | CASSLGAGDVNEQFF
medium-sized | TRBV6-8 | CASIPNWGEYGYTF
once | TRBV5-1 | CASSHSGRTGGETQYF
once | TRBV5-1 | CASSLAGTETGELFF
NA | TRBV18 | CASSPPSSGYYNEQFF
medium-sized | TRBV11-3 | CASSLQQGSGNTIYF
NA | TRBV5-1 | CASSPRQGEVYGYTF
NA | TRBV28 | CASSLSAPKLGYTF
many | TRBV9 | CASSVALAGSNYGYTF
few | TRBV30 | CAWSEGAWGYTF
medium-sized | TRBV6-8 | CASSSVSSGVGVEGEQFF
few | TRBV4-1 | CASRRGEETQYF
NA | TRBV19 | CASSQGVYNEQFF
medium-sized | TRBV9 | CASSESGDPSSYNEQFF
NA | TRBV30 | CAWSVLTQGKAFF
few | TRBV15 | CATSRDQLGQGTEAFF
NA | TRBV12-5 | CASGLGAASQPQHF
medium-sized | TRBV10-3 | CAIRGGDGTGELFF
NA | TRBV18 | CASSRDQETQYF
few | TRBV28 | CASGRGQGAATNEKLFF
NA | TRBV28 | CASSLTRIQRETQYF
few | TRBV6-8 | CASSDGGGRARNEQFF
NA | TRBV6-8 | CASSYKGLAGGHNEQFF
NA | TRBV19 | CASSIGVRAGGANVLTF
few | TRBV6-8 | CASSYGAALVSYEQYF
few | TRBV28 | CASSAGTSGTYNEQFF
NA | TRBV23-1 | CASSQSGTGAQGDQPQHF
many | TRBV11-3 | CASSLGGSRNYGYTF
few | TRBV28 | CASSDPPWGEQFF
hyperexpanded | TRBV28 | CASRPTRGRAFEAFF
few | TRBV19 | CASRRDESNYGYTF
few | TRBV11-3 | CASSPMGGGNQPQHF
many | TRBV11-3 | CASSLELQGSNIQYF